Below are 26 T cell receptor beta chains sequenced from a single sample in a study of blood T cell repertoires in COVID-19. Profiling relied on immunoSEQ multiplex PCR, and the TCRdb table lists in-frame clones only, not all of them. The sample shows a few hundred thousand clones, 84% of them seen only once. Specimen: PBMCs or T cells enriched from blood (not recorded which). The receptors shown here come from a woman aged 40 to 49 who had recovered from COVID-19.

The chain couples TRBV19 to TRBJ1-6; 7 bases map to TRBD1. The CDR3 has 14 residues. V trimming: 4 bases; J trimming: 8 bases; junction bases outside the gene matches: 5. Germline CDR1 is LNHDA and CDR2 is SQIVND (reference sequence). CDR3 DNA: TGTGCCAGTAGTAGTAGTACAGGGGATTCACCCCTCCACTTT. Amino acid sequence: CASSSSTGDSPLHF.

This clone was detected only once. The V and J genes are TRBV29-1 and TRBJ2-7, with 7 positions matching TRBD1. The V and J ends lost 6 bases and 4 bases, in that order; junction bases with no gene match: 9. This CDR3 is built from 13 residues. The germline V gene encodes CDR1 SQVTM and CDR2 ANQGSEA. The CDR3 protein is CSVADRLYYEQYF. Written as DNA, the CDR3 is TGCAGCGTCGCGGACAGGCTCTATTACGAGCAGTACTTC.

The CDR3 region is CATSRRTPNTSGNTIYF. CDR3 sequence (DNA): TGTGCCACCAGCAGGAGGACACCCAATACCTCTGGAAACACCATATATTTT. The chain has TRBV15 and TRBJ1-3; TRBD1 might be the D (5 bases). Germline V gene data show CDR1 as LNHNV and CDR2 as YYDKDF (reference sequence). This CDR3 is 17 amino acids long. The germline V and J ends were trimmed by 3 bases and 0 bases, with 15 bases remaining between them.

This chain uses TRBV7-2 with TRBJ2-3; D is possibly TRBD2 (7 bases). The CDR3 covers 18 residues. The germline V and J ends were trimmed by 4 bases and 4 bases, with 24 bases remaining between them. CDR1 and CDR2 (germline): SGHTA, FQGNSA. DNA of the CDR3: TGTGCCAGCAGCTCCCGCGGTAGGGGGGGGATGCAGGCAGATACGCAGTATTTT. Protein sequence: CASSSRGRGGMQADTQYF.

The gene calls are TRBV5-6 and TRBJ1-2; D might be TRBD1 (6 bases). V dropped 5 bases and J dropped 2 bases, with 13 bases sitting between them. Germline values: CDR1 SGHDT, CDR2 YYEEEE. The CDR3 totals 14 residues. CDR3: CASSPGVTNYGYTF. The CDR3, as DNA: TGTGCCAGCAGTCCAGGGGTAACCAACTATGGCTACACCTTC. The full variable domain, completed using reference TRBV5-6 and TRBJ1-2, is DAGVTQSPTHLIKTRGQQVTLRCSPKSGHDTVSWYQQALGQGPQFIFQYYEEEERQRGNFPDRFSGHQFPNYSSELNVNALLLGDSALYLCASSPGVTNYGYTFGSGTRLTVV.

This rearrangement joins TRBV27 to TRBJ1-1, with TRBD1 identical over 8 bases. CDR3 size: 14 residues. Germline V gives CDR1 MNHEY, CDR2 SMNVEV (reference sequence). V gave up 2 bases and J gave up 6 bases; unmatched junction bases: 5. The CDR3: CASSLPGGLAEAFF. CDR3 DNA sequence: TGTGCCAGCAGTTTACCAGGGGGCTTGGCTGAAGCTTTCTTT.

The chain combines TRBV19 with TRBJ2-7; TRBD2 matches at 10 bases. Trimming took 3 bases from V and 2 from J; bases not matched to a gene: 4. The germline gives CDR1 LNHDA, CDR2 SQIVND (reference sequence). The CDR3 is 15 residues long. CDR3 nucleotide sequence: TGTGCCAGTAGTATCATTCTAGCGGGAGCCTACGAGCAGTACTTC. It yields the protein CASSIILAGAYEQYF.

The gene calls are TRBV19 and TRBJ1-2, with TRBD1 matching 7 bases. The CDR3 totals 16 residues. J was trimmed by 2 bases and V by 4 bases; bases with no gene match: 10. CDR1 and CDR2 (germline): LNHDA, SQIVND (reference sequence). CDR3 bases: TGTGCCAGTAGTAGAGCTGGGACAGCGACAAACTATGGCTACACCTTC. Translating gives CASSRAGTATNYGYTF.

V gene TRBV6-5 combines with J gene TRBJ2-2, with D possibly TRBD2 on 5 matching bases. The length of the CDR3 is 14 residues. Germline V lookup: CDR1 MNHEY, CDR2 SVGAGI. The V gene lost 2 bases and the J gene lost 5 bases, with 9 bases spanning the gap. The CDR3 nucleotides are TGTGCCAGCAGTTACCCGGGGATGACCGGGGAGCTGTTTTTT. Protein product: CASSYPGMTGELFF.

The chain employs TRBV10-3 and TRBJ1-1, with a possible D match to TRBD1 (6 bases). The CDR3 covers 12 residues. V shed 5 bases and J shed 11 bases, with 15 bases lying between them. The V gene's germline CDR1 is ENHRY and CDR2 SYGVKD. CDR3 protein: CAISRAGASAFF. DNA of the CDR3: TGTGCCATCAGTAGGGCGGGGGCCTCGGCTTTCTTT.

The chain uses TRBV25-1 and TRBJ1-2, with D possibly TRBD1 on 5 matching bases. Germline lookup yields CDR1 MGHDK and CDR2 SYGVNS. The CDR3 runs to 11 residues. Trimming took 10 bases from V and 7 from J, leaving 13 bases between them. The CDR3 sequence is CATWEGSGYTF. In DNA, the CDR3 is TGTGCCACCTGGGAGGGGTCTGGCTACACCTTC.

The chain carries TRBV19 and TRBJ1-3, with 7 bases lining up with TRBD1. V lost 2 bases, J lost 0 bases, and 10 bases stayed unmatched. The germline gives CDR1 LNHDA, CDR2 SQIVND (reference sequence). CDR3 length equals 18 residues. The CDR3 DNA sequence: TGTGCCAGTAGTATACCCCTCCTGACAGGGCCCTCTGGAAACACCATATATTTT. Amino acids: CASSIPLLTGPSGNTIYF.

V and J are TRBV7-9 and TRBJ2-5; D might be TRBD1 (6 bases). Deletions cut 5 bases from V and 2 bases from J, with 12 bases between. Germline CDR1 SEHNR, CDR2 FQNEAQ (reference sequence). CDR3 length equals 14 residues. In nucleotides, the CDR3 is TGTGCCAGCAGCCGAATGCAGGGGCAAGAGACCCAGTACTTC. It encodes CASSRMQGQETQYF.

About this clone itself: At one boundary the junction diverges from the germline segment, which might be a read error. The V call is TRBV11-3, the J call TRBJ1-1, with D uncertain. Germline V gene sequence: CDR1 SGHNT, CDR2 YENEEA. This CDR3 is 14 amino acids long. CDR3 amino acids: CASSLEGGSTEAFF. The DNA for the CDR3 is TGTGCCAGCAGCCTAGAAGGAGGGAGCACTGAAGCTTTCTTT.

This clone came up a few times. The chain couples TRBV28 to TRBJ2-7; D perhaps matches TRBD1 (5 bases). The CDR3 has 13 residues. Per the germline V gene, CDR1 is MDHEN and CDR2 is SYDVKM. The V end was cut by 5 bases, the J end by 0 bases, with 8 bases between. The CDR3 is CASSGHNSYEQYV. CDR3 nucleotide sequence: TGTGCCAGCAGTGGACATAACTCCTACGAGCAGTACGTC.

The chain combines TRBV5-1 with TRBJ1-2; D not certain. V lost 3 bases and J lost 7, with 10 bases in between. This CDR3 spans 12 amino acids. CDR1 and CDR2 (germline): SGHRS, YFSETQ. The CDR3 DNA reads TGCGCCAGCAGCTCAGACACCCTTGGCTACACCTTC. This encodes CASSSDTLGYTF.

The genes are TRBV5-8 and TRBJ2-1; TRBD1 might be the D (5 bases). The germline CDR1 and CDR2 sequences are SGHTS and YDEGEE. Between the trimmed V and J ends, which lost 4 bases and 2 bases, there was a span of 16 bases. The CDR3 is 16 amino acids. The CDR3 DNA reads TGTGCCAGCAGCGGCAGGGCCGCGGATACCTACAATGAGCAGTTCTTC. Translation: CASSGRAADTYNEQFF.

This clone has a handful of counts. J is TRBJ2-1 and V is TRBV11-3; D is possibly TRBD2 (6 bases). CDR3 size: 15 residues. Germline V gene sequence: CDR1 SGHNT, CDR2 YENEEA. Trimming took 3 bases from V and 7 from J, leaving 16 bases between them. The chain's CDR3 is CASSLGGDYRNEQFF. The CDR3 DNA reads TGTGCCAGCAGCTTGGGAGGAGATTACCGGAATGAGCAGTTCTTC.

This chain joins TRBV11-3 and TRBJ2-1; TRBD2 aligns across 11 bases. Trimming at V came to 5 bases and at J to 10 bases, leaving 13 bases not matched to a gene. In germline, CDR1 is SGHNT, CDR2 YENEEA. This CDR3 has 16 residues. The CDR3 loop reads CASSRGGLAGGAEQFF. The CDR3 DNA follows: TGTGCCAGCAGCCGGGGGGGGCTAGCGGGAGGCGCCGAGCAGTTCTTC.

This rearrangement joins TRBV4-2 to TRBJ2-2; TRBD2 agrees at 8 bases. The CDR3 consists of 15 residues. Germline V gene lookup returns CDR1 LGHNA and CDR2 YNFKEQ. J lost 7 bases, V lost 3 bases, and 7 bases had no gene match. CDR3 protein: CASSHRGTSDGELFF. CDR3 sequence (DNA): TGTGCCAGCAGCCACCGCGGGACTAGTGACGGGGAGCTGTTTTTT.

This chain joins TRBV5-5 and TRBJ1-3; D may be TRBD1 (5 bases). Germline V CDR1 and CDR2: SGHKS, YYEKEE (reference sequence). Trimming left V 3 bases short and J 4 bases short, with 14 bases between. The CDR3 has 15 amino acids. CDR3 sequence: CASSYLRGVGNTIYF. The DNA for the CDR3 is TGTGCCAGCAGCTATCTGCGGGGCGTCGGAAACACCATATATTTT.

As for this clone: At one end the junction does not follow the germline gene, possibly because of a read error. This chain links TRBV6-1 with TRBJ1-1; 7 bases are shared with TRBD1. Germline lookup yields CDR1 MNHNS and CDR2 SASEGT. The CDR3 totals 15 residues. In DNA, the CDR3 is TGTGCCAGCAGCGAAGCACAGGGGTCGGCCACTGAAGCTTTCTTT. Its protein product is CASSEAQGSATEAFF.

This chain uses TRBV19 with TRBJ2-7, with 7 bases lining up with TRBD1. V was pared by 0 bases and J by 2 bases, with 7 bases of the junction left unmatched. Germline V gives CDR1 LNHDA, CDR2 SQIVND (reference sequence). The CDR3 runs to 16 residues. CDR3 bases: TGTGCCAGTAGTATAGAGAACAGGGGAAATCCCTACGAGCAGTACGTC. Its protein is CASSIENRGNPYEQYV.

The chain combines TRBV20-1 with TRBJ1-5; D is undetermined. With 3 bases removed from V and 0 bases from J, the gap between germline ends came to 9 bases. The V gene's germline CDR1 is DFQATT and CDR2 SNEGSKA (reference sequence). This CDR3 region has 14 residues. CDR3 in amino acids: CSASSPHSNQPQHF. The CDR3, as DNA: TGCAGTGCTAGTAGCCCCCATAGCAATCAGCCCCAGCATTTT.

The CDR3 spells CASSLGQSITDTQYF. The CDR3, as DNA: TGCGCCAGCAGCTTAGGACAGTCCATCACAGATACGCAGTATTTT. The V and J genes are TRBV5-1 and TRBJ2-3, with D perhaps matching TRBD1 (6 bases). The CDR3 extends over 15 amino acids. Germline values: CDR1 SGHRS, CDR2 YFSETQ. V lost 2 bases, J lost 2 bases, and 12 bases lay in between.

The V gene is TRBV27, the J gene TRBJ1-6; D possibly corresponds to TRBD1 (6 bases). The germline CDR1 and CDR2 sequences are MNHEY and SMNVEV (reference sequence). Trimming pared 6 bases from V and 7 bases from J, leaving 16 bases between. This CDR3 has 15 residues. Here the CDR3 DNA reads TGTGCCAGCAGGCTCGCCGGGACACAAAATTCACCCCTCCACTTT. This encodes CASRLAGTQNSPLHF.